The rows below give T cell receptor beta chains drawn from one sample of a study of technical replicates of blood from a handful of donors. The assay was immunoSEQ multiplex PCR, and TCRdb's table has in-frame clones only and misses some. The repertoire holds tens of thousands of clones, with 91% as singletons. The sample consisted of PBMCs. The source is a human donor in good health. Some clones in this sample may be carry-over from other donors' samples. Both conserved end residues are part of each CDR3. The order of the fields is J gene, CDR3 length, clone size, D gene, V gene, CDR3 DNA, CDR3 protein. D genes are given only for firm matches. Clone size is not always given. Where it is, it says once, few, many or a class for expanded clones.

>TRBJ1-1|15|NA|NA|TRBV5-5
TGTGCCAGCAGCGATCAGACAACGATGAACACTGAAGCTTTCTTT
CASSDQTTMNTEAFF
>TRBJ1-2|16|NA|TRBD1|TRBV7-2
TGTGCCAGCAGCTTAGATAAGACAGGGACTAACTATGGCTACACCTTC
CASSLDKTGTNYGYTF
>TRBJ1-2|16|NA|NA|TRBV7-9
TGTGCCAGCAGCTTGTCCACAGGGTTCCGTAACTATGGCTACACCTTC
CASSLSTGFRNYGYTF
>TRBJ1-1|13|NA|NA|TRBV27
TGTGCCAGCAGTTTAATGGCAGGCACTGAAGCTTTCTTT
CASSLMAGTEAFF
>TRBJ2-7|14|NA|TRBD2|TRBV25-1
TGTGCCAGCAGTCGCGCCGGGACTAGTGACGAGCAGTACTTC
CASSRAGTSDEQYF
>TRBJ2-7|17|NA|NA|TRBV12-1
TGTGCCAGCAGCCCCCCGGATAGCGGGGGGCTCCGTGGCGAGCAGTACTTC
CASSPPDSGGLRGEQYF
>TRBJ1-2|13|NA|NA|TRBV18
TGTGCCAGCTCACCACAAACAGACGTCGGCTACACCTTC
CASSPQTDVGYTF
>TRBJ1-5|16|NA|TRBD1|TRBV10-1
TGCGCCAGCAGTGAGTGGACAGGGCGCAGCAATCAGCCCCAGCATTTT
CASSEWTGRSNQPQHF
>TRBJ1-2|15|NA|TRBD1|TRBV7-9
TGTGCCAGCAGCTTAAGGGACAGCGAGATCTTTGGCTACACCTTC
CASSLRDSEIFGYTF
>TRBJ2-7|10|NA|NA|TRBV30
TGTGCCTGGAGTAGGGGGGGCCTGTACTTC
CAWSRGGLYF
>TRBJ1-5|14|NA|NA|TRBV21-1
TGTGCCAGCAGGGACAGGGAGATTCATCAGCCCCAGCATTTT
CASRDREIHQPQHF
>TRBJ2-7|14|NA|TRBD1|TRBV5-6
TGTGCCAGCAGCCCGGACAGGGGCCAATACGAGCAGTACTTC
CASSPDRGQYEQYF
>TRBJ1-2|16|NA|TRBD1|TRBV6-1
TGTGCCAGCAGTGCAGGGACAGGGGGCGTCGGAAGCGGCTACACCTTC
CASSAGTGGVGSGYTF
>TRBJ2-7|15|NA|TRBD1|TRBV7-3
TGTGCCAGCAGAATGGGACAGCTTGTCTCCTACGAGCAGTACTTC
CASRMGQLVSYEQYF
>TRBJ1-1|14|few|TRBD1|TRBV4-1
TGCGCCAGCAGCCAAGATGCGGCAGGGGGTGAAGCTTTCTTT
CASSQDAAGGEAFF
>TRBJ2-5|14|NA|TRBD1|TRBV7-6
TGTGCCAGCAGCGTTGCCGGGACAGGGGGGACCCAGTACTTC
CASSVAGTGGTQYF
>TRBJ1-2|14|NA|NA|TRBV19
TGTGCCAGTAGTACCGGGGGAGAGGGCTATGGCTACACCTTC
CASSTGGEGYGYTF